This passage covers 9 T cell receptor beta chains from one sample sequenced in a study of T cells expressing NK-cell markers. From its re-call of the 5' RACE reads, TCRdb lists each CDR3 protein once, without DNA. There are over 100,000 distinct CDR3 sequences in the sample, with less than 20% held by the top ten. The sample was blood T cells: a sorted CD56 or NKG2C T cell subset, CD4+ or CD8+ T cells, or bulk PBMC T cells (not recorded which). Receptors were obtained from a woman aged 18 to 75 in good health.

The rearrangement joins TRBV15 to TRBJ1-2. The CDR3 is made up of 13 amino acids. Germline-derived CDR1 and CDR2 are LNHNV and YYDKDF (reference sequence). The CDR3 reads CATSSGPNYGYTF.

J is TRBJ1-1 and V is TRBV12-3 or TRBV12-4; absent DNA, TCRdb's TRBD1 call cannot be checked. CDR3 length: 15 residues. The CDR3 is CASSKAGTGNTEAFF.

The chain has TRBV18 and TRBJ2-1. Germline V gives CDR1 KGHSH, CDR2 LQKENI. This CDR3 region has 13 residues. CDR3 region: CASAPGPYNEQFF.

V usage is TRBV5-4 and J usage is TRBJ2-2; checking the TCRdb D call of TRBD2 is not possible without DNA. Germline V gene sequence: CDR1 SGHNT, CDR2 YYREEE (reference sequence). The CDR3 is 16 amino acids. The CDR3 here is CASSFLAGRSTGELFF.

The chain is built from TRBV15 and TRBJ2-6; the TCRdb D gene call, TRBD1, has no DNA to confirm it. The CDR3 is made up of 16 amino acids. Germline loops: CDR1 LNHNV, CDR2 YYDKDF (reference sequence). The CDR3 spells CATSVIRVSGANVLTF. The whole variable domain, remainder taken from reference TRBV15 and TRBJ2-6, is DAMVIQNPRYQVTQFGKPVTLSCSQTLNHNVMYWYQQKSSQAPKLLFHYYDKDFNNEADTPDNFQSRRPNTSFCFLDIRSPGLGDTAMYLCATSVIRVSGANVLTFGAGSRLTVL.

This chain joins TRBV7-7 and TRBJ2-2; as DNA is missing, the TRBD1 call by TCRdb cannot be tested. The CDR3 totals 14 residues. CDR1 SSHAT and CDR2 FNYEAQ come from the germline V gene (reference sequence). CDR3 sequence reads: CASSSSGLGGELFF.

The chain links TRBV29-1 to TRBJ2-1; the TCRdb D gene call, TRBD1, has no DNA to confirm it. The germline CDR1 and CDR2 sequences are SQVTM and ANQGSEA. The CDR3 is 14 residues long. The CDR3 region is CSVGRGAGYNEQFF.

V and J are TRBV7-9 and TRBJ1-5; the D gene TCRdb calls, TRBD1, cannot be checked with no DNA. From germline, CDR1 is SEHNR and CDR2 FQNEAQ (reference sequence). This CDR3 contains 16 residues. CDR3 protein: CASSLVSGALNQPQHF.

V is TRBV12-3 or TRBV12-4 and J is TRBJ2-5; no DNA is available, so the TRBD2 call from TCRdb remains unchecked. This CDR3 has 12 amino acids. CDR3 amino acids: CASGGLGETQYF.